One and the same sample provided the 31 T cell receptor beta chains below, sequenced in a study of T cell repertoires in cytomegalovirus infection. In TCRdb, the reads were re-called with MiXCR into one record per CDR3 protein. This sample has some 940,000 distinct CDR3 sequences, with roughly 30% found just once. These receptors have no identified antigens. This specimen consisted of cultured CD8+ T cells from PBMCs, obtained from culture after CMV antigen stimulation. Every receptor here comes from a human donor in good health (CMV status not recorded). Some clones in this sample may be carry-over from other donors' samples.

The J gene is TRBJ1-1, the V gene TRBV7-9; D may be TRBD1 (5 bases). The V gene's germline CDR1 is SEHNR and CDR2 FQNEAQ (reference sequence). The length of the CDR3 is 12 residues. Deletions cut 5 bases from V and 11 bases from J, with 15 bases between. In nucleotides, the CDR3 is TGTGCCAGCAGCCCGGGACTCAAAGAGGCTTTCTTT. Translating it yields CASSPGLKEAFF. Combining the CDR3 with reference TRBV7-9 and TRBJ1-1 gives the whole variable domain DTGVSQNPRHKITKRGQNVTFRCDPISEHNRLYWYRQTLGQGPEFLTYFQNEAQLEKSRLLSDRFSAERPKGSFSTLEIQRTEQGDSAMYLCASSPGLKEAFFGQGTRLTVV.

This clonotype was detected a few times. The chain combines TRBV25-1 with TRBJ1-2; D gene uncertain. Germline V gene data show CDR1 as MGHDK and CDR2 as SYGVNS. CDR3 length: 12 residues. V lost 4 bases to trimming and J lost 7 bases, with 10 bases between them. CDR3 residues: CASSVRNSGYTF. The CDR3 DNA follows: TGTGCCAGCAGTGTACGTAACAGTGGCTACACCTTC.

The V call is TRBV6-2 or TRBV6-3, the J call TRBJ2-7; D is perhaps TRBD1 or TRBD2 (5 bases each). The V end lost 0 bases, the J end lost 6 bases, and 12 bases lay between the germline ends. This CDR3 comprises 14 residues. Germline CDR1 reads MNHEY; CDR2 reads SVGEGT. CDR3 loop: CASSYSITGGEQYV. CDR3 DNA: TGTGCCAGCAGTTACTCGATAACTGGGGGCGAGCAGTACGTC.

The chain combines TRBV6-6 with TRBJ1-1; no clear D gene. Germline lookup yields CDR1 MNHNY and CDR2 SVGAGI (reference sequence). V lost 5 bases and J lost 2, with 15 bases in between. The CDR3 covers 15 residues. This chain's CDR3 is CASSPSLWENTEAFF. In nucleotides, the CDR3 is TGTGCCAGCAGTCCCTCCCTTTGGGAAAACACTGAAGCTTTCTTT.

This clonotype was counted many times. V is TRBV7-9 and J is TRBJ2-7; D unclear. Germline values: CDR1 SEHNR, CDR2 FQNEAQ (reference sequence). CDR3 length: 15 amino acids. V shed 1 base and J shed 0 bases, with 10 bases lying between them. Here the CDR3 DNA reads TGTGCCAGCAGCTTAGGAACAACCAGCTCCTACGAGCAGTACGTC. This sequence encodes CASSLGTTSSYEQYV.

The genes are TRBV5-5 and TRBJ2-1; 11 bases align to TRBD1. This CDR3 has 14 amino acids. V dropped 7 bases and J dropped 8; count of bases not matched to a gene: 8. CDR1 SGHKS and CDR2 YYEKEE come from the germline V gene (reference sequence). This CDR3 reads CASYGDRGIDEQFF. The CDR3 region has the DNA TGTGCCAGCTACGGGGACAGGGGGATTGATGAGCAGTTCTTC.

The rearrangement links TRBV11-2 to TRBJ1-2; tentatively, D is TRBD1 (5 bases). The germline CDR1 and CDR2 sequences are SGHAT and FQNNGV. The CDR3 contains 11 residues. Trimming cost V 6 bases and J 8 bases, with 10 bases left between them. CDR3 nucleotide sequence: TGTGCCAGCAGAAGTAACAGGGGCTACACCTTC. Translated, it gives CASRSNRGYTF.

The chain joins TRBV10-3 to TRBJ1-2; the match to TRBD1 covers 8 bases. Germline loops: CDR1 ENHRY, CDR2 SYGVKD. The V gene end was trimmed by 4 bases and the J gene end by 8 bases; junction bases not matched to a gene: 18. This CDR3 spans 17 amino acids. This CDR3 is CAISGLGTGSPFEGYTF. The DNA for the CDR3 is TGTGCCATCAGTGGACTCGGGACAGGCTCCCCTTTTGAAGGCTACACCTTC.

The rearrangement links TRBV20-1 to TRBJ2-7; 7 bases align to TRBD2. CDR3 length: 13 residues. Trimming cost V 2 bases and J 7 bases; bases outside gene matches: 8. Per germline, CDR1 DFQATT and CDR2 SNEGSKA (reference sequence). CDR3 sequence: CSARLPWRGEQYV. CDR3 nucleotides: TGCAGTGCTAGACTTCCATGGCGGGGGGAGCAGTACGTC.

In the case of this clonotype: Just one base apart from a much larger clone, this may be a read error. This chain joins TRBV7-2 and TRBJ2-5, with TRBD2 identical over 7 bases. The CDR3 is 15 amino acids. The germline V gene encodes CDR1 SGHTA and CDR2 FQGNSA. In nucleotides, the CDR3 is TGTGTCAGCAGCTTTACCAGAGCGGGGAAAGAGACCCAGTACTTC. As protein: CVSSFTRAGKETQYF.

The sample holds a few counts of this clonotype. The chain employs TRBV2 and TRBJ2-1; TRBD2 agrees at 10 bases. Looked up from germline, CDR1 is SNHLY and CDR2 is FYNNEI. This CDR3 is 16 amino acids long. V lost 2 bases, J lost 7 bases, and 8 bases stayed unmatched. The CDR3 loop reads CASSELELAGWNEQFF. CDR3 nucleotide sequence: TGTGCCAGCAGTGAACTCGAACTAGCGGGGTGGAATGAGCAGTTCTTC.

Only a few counts were recorded for this clonotype. V is TRBV4-1 and J is TRBJ2-1; TRBD2 agrees at 12 bases. The CDR3 totals 15 residues. Trimming cost V 4 bases and J 7 bases; bases outside gene matches: 5. Per the germline V gene, CDR1 is MGHRA and CDR2 is YSYEKL. CDR3 bases: TGCGCCAGCAGCCGGACTAGCGGGGTTTGGAATGAGCAGTTCTTC. Protein product: CASSRTSGVWNEQFF.

The DNA of the CDR3 is TGTGCCAGTAAGCCAGGGGACACTGAAGCTTTCTTT. Translating gives CASKPGDTEAFF. The gene calls are TRBV19 and TRBJ1-1; D is perhaps TRBD1 (6 bases). CDR1 and CDR2 from the germline V gene are LNHDA and SQIVND (reference sequence). This CDR3 spans 12 amino acids. The V gene lost 7 bases and the J gene lost 3 bases, with 9 bases spanning the gap. Full variable domain (remainder filled in from reference TRBV19 and TRBJ1-1): DGGITQSPKYLFRKEGQNVTLSCEQNLNHDAMYWYRQDPGQGLRLIYYSQIVNDFQKGDIAEGYSVSREKKESFPLTVTSAQKNPTAFYLCASKPGDTEAFFGQGTRLTVV.

A few counts support this clonotype. The chain carries TRBV7-9 and TRBJ1-5; D unresolved. V lost 0 bases, J lost 13 bases, and 10 bases lay in between. CDR3 length equals 12 residues. Per the germline V gene, CDR1 is SEHNR and CDR2 is FQNEAQ (reference sequence). CDR3 sequence (DNA): TGTGCCAGCAGCTTAGCTCAATCGGGACAGCATTTT. Its translation is CASSLAQSGQHF.

This clonotype was seen more than once but under ten times. The chain uses TRBV7-9 and TRBJ2-2; D is perhaps TRBD1 (5 bases). The V gene lost 5 bases and the J gene lost 7 bases, with 11 bases spanning the gap. This CDR3 is 13 amino acids long. The germline V gene has CDR1 SEHNR and CDR2 FQNEAQ (reference sequence). The CDR3 reads CASSNRQNGELFF. CDR3 nucleotides: TGTGCCAGCAGCAACCGACAGAACGGGGAGCTGTTTTTT. Together with reference TRBV7-9 and TRBJ2-2, the CDR3 gives the full variable domain: DTGVSQNPRHKITKRGQNVTFRCDPISEHNRLYWYRQTLGQGPEFLTYFQNEAQLEKSRLLSDRFSAERPKGSFSTLEIQRTEQGDSAMYLCASSNRQNGELFFGEGSRLTVL.

This clonotype showed up just a few times. This chain joins TRBV19 and TRBJ2-1; the D gene is possibly TRBD1 (6 bases). V lost 10 bases, J lost 4 bases, and 17 bases lay in between. This CDR3 is built from 14 residues. CDR1 is LNHDA, CDR2 SQIVND, per germline (reference sequence). The CDR3 DNA is TGTGCCACATGGATGGGGGCCGGATACAATGAGCAGTTCTTC. Its translation is CATWMGAGYNEQFF.

There are many counts of this clonotype. The chain uses TRBV12-3 or TRBV12-4 and TRBJ1-1; D perhaps matches TRBD1 (6 bases). The V end lost 8 bases, the J end lost 2 bases, and 12 bases lay between the germline ends. The CDR3 covers 13 residues. CDR3: CASVGGFNTEAFF. Written as DNA, the CDR3 is TGTGCCAGCGTCGGGGGCTTCAACACTGAAGCTTTCTTT.

The sample holds a few counts of this clonotype. For the CDR3, the DNA is TGTGCCAGCACTCAGAGCGGTGAAGCTTTCTTT. This gives the protein CASTQSGEAFF. The rearrangement joins TRBV7-8 to TRBJ1-1; D is uncertain. Trimming stripped 7 bases from V and 7 bases from J, with 10 bases between. Per the germline V gene, CDR1 is SGHVS and CDR2 is FQNEAQ. The CDR3 contains 11 residues.

This clonotype appeared a single time. The chain has TRBV20-1 and TRBJ2-5, with 10 positions matching TRBD2. Looked up from germline, CDR1 is DFQATT and CDR2 is SNEGSKA (reference sequence). The CDR3 has 20 amino acids. After removal of 6 bases from V and 4 bases from J, the junction contained 26 bases not matched to a gene. As DNA, the CDR3 is TGCAGTGCAACCAAGGGGCCAGAGCGGGGGGGCCATGACGGTAGAGAGACCCAGTACTTC. Translated: CSATKGPERGGHDGRETQYF.

This clonotype is a singleton in its sample. A clone one base away is much larger, so this may be a read error. This rearrangement joins TRBV9 to TRBJ1-1; D not certain. This CDR3 contains 16 residues. Germline values: CDR1 SGDLS, CDR2 YYNGEE. The CDR3 DNA sequence: TGTGCCAGCAGCCCAAAGGCACAGCTAACTAACACTGAATCTTTCTTT. Translation gives CASSPKAQLTNTESFF. Based on the CDR3 plus reference TRBV9 and TRBJ1-1, the full variable domain is DSGVTQTPKHLITATGQRVTLRCSPRSGDLSVYWYQQSLDQGLQFLIQYYNGEERAKGNILERFSAQQFPDLHSELNLSSLELGDSALYFCASSPKAQLTNTESFFGQGTRLTVV.

The V call is TRBV27, the J call TRBJ1-6; a weak D match, TRBD1 (6 bases). The CDR3 is 18 amino acids. V was trimmed by 5 bases and J by 4 bases, leaving 21 bases between them. Germline lookup yields CDR1 MNHEY and CDR2 SMNVEV (reference sequence). This chain's CDR3 is CASSQRTVSTGYNSPLHF. The DNA of the CDR3 is TGTGCCAGCAGTCAGCGGACAGTCTCGACGGGGTATAATTCACCCCTCCACTTT.

The V and J genes are TRBV7-9 and TRBJ2-4; 7 positions agree with TRBD2. Trimming removed 4 bases from V and 6 bases from J; junction bases left unmatched: 6. Germline values: CDR1 SEHNR, CDR2 FQNEAQ (reference sequence). This CDR3 is built from 14 residues. CDR3 sequence (DNA): TGTGCCAGCAGCTCCGAGCGGGGAGGAAACATTCAGTACTTC. Its translation: CASSSERGGNIQYF.

This clonotype was counted between two and nine times. This chain's CDR3 is CASSRSDRSGANVLTF. The DNA for the CDR3 is TGTGCCAGCAGTCGATCGGATAGATCTGGGGCCAACGTCCTGACTTTC. The chain employs TRBV6-2 or TRBV6-3 and TRBJ2-6; D unresolved. Germline V lookup: CDR1 MNHEY, CDR2 SVGEGT. The germline V and J ends were trimmed by 5 bases and 1 base, with 12 bases remaining between them. CDR3 length: 16 residues.

This clonotype has ten or more counts. V is TRBV7-6 and J is TRBJ2-5; 12 bases agree with TRBD2. The V gene's germline CDR1 is SGHVS and CDR2 FNYEAQ. V lost 5 bases, J lost 4 bases, and 14 bases stayed unmatched. This CDR3 is 18 amino acids long. This CDR3 reads CASSARTSGEIERETQYF. The CDR3 DNA is TGTGCCAGCAGCGCCCGGACTAGCGGGGAAATTGAGCGAGAGACCCAGTACTTC. Full variable domain (remainder filled in from reference TRBV7-6 and TRBJ2-5): GAGVSQSPRYKVTKRGQDVALRCDPISGHVSLYWYRQALGQGPEFLTYFNYEAQQDKSGLPNDRFSAERPEGSISTLTIQRTEQRDSAMYRCASSARTSGEIERETQYFGPGTRLLVL.

This clonotype was observed a few times. V usage is TRBV7-9 and J usage is TRBJ1-1; the match to TRBD1 covers 8 bases. V was clipped by 5 bases and J by 3 bases; unmatched bases: 5. Looked up from germline, CDR1 is SEHNR and CDR2 is FQNEAQ (reference sequence). The CDR3 has 14 residues. CDR3 coding DNA: TGTGCCAGCAGCACGACAGGGGACGACACTGAAGCTTTCTTT. Translation: CASSTTGDDTEAFF.

The gene calls are TRBV7-9 and TRBJ2-1; 13 positions agree with TRBD2. The trim removed 6 bases at V and 8 bases at J, leaving 7 bases unmatched. Germline V gene lookup returns CDR1 SEHNR and CDR2 FQNEAQ (reference sequence). This CDR3 has 15 residues. The CDR3 nucleotides are TGTGCCAGCAGTATTGGGACTAGCGGGGTAGATGAGCAGTTCTTC. It encodes CASSIGTSGVDEQFF.

The chain carries TRBV6-1 and TRBJ2-4, with TRBD2 matching over 8 bases. After removal of 4 bases from V and 9 bases from J, the junction contained 17 bases not matched to a gene. Germline V gives CDR1 MNHNS, CDR2 SASEGT. The CDR3 length is 17 residues. This CDR3 is CASSAWIGGGEDGIQYF. DNA for the CDR3: TGTGCCAGCAGTGCATGGATCGGGGGGGGGGAGGATGGCATTCAGTACTTC.

In this sample, this clonotype turned up a few times. The chain carries TRBV6-5 and TRBJ1-2; D possibly corresponds to TRBD1 (5 bases). Germline lookup yields CDR1 MNHEY and CDR2 SVGAGI. The CDR3 consists of 13 residues. Between the trimmed V and J ends, which lost 8 bases and 4 bases, there was a span of 14 bases. This CDR3 reads CASGLDSSYGYTF. The DNA of the CDR3 is TGTGCCAGCGGCCTTGACAGTTCCTATGGCTACACCTTC.

The chain joins TRBV6-8 to TRBJ1-2, with 7 bases lining up with TRBD1. With V trimmed by 7 bases and J by 7 bases, 9 bases remained unmatched. CDR1 is MNHGY and CDR2 is SAAAGT in the germline V gene. CDR3 length: 13 residues. CDR3 region: CASTAPQGGGYTF. DNA for the CDR3: TGTGCCAGCACCGCTCCGCAGGGGGGTGGCTACACCTTC.

A few counts support this clonotype. The J gene is TRBJ2-2, the V gene TRBV6-2 or TRBV6-3; 8 nucleotides agree with TRBD1. V trimming: 9 bases; J trimming: 0 bases; junction bases outside the gene matches: 12. CDR3 length equals 17 residues. Germline CDR1 and CDR2: MNHEY and SVGEGT. This CDR3 reads CASMGQVNSANTGELFF. In nucleotides, the CDR3 is TGTGCCAGTATGGGACAGGTAAACTCCGCGAACACCGGGGAGCTGTTTTTT.

This clonotype was observed a handful of times. This chain uses TRBV7-9 with TRBJ2-5, with 9 bases fitting TRBD2. The V gene end was trimmed by 5 bases and the J gene end by 8 bases; junction bases not matched to a gene: 9. Germline values: CDR1 SEHNR, CDR2 FQNEAQ (reference sequence). The CDR3 sequence is 14 residues long. For the CDR3, the DNA is TGTGCCAGCAGCCCCGGGACTAGCCCACTTACCCAGTACTTC. It specifies CASSPGTSPLTQYF.